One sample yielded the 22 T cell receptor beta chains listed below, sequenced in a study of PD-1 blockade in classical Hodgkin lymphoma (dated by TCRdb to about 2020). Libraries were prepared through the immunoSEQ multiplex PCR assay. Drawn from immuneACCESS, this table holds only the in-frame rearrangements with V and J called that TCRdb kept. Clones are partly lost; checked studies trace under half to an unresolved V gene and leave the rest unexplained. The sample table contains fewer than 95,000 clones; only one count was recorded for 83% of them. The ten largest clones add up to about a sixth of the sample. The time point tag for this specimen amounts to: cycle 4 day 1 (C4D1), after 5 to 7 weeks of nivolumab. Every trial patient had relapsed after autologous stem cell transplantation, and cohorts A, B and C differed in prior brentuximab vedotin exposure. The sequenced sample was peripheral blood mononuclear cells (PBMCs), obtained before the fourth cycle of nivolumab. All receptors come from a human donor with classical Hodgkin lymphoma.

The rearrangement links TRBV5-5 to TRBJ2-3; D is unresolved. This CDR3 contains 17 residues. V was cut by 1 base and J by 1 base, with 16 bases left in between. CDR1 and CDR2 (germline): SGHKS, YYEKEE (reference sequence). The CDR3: CASSLPAPQQRTDTQYF. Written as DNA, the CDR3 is TGTGCCAGCAGCTTGCCCGCCCCCCAACAACGCACAGATACGCAGTATTTT.

The CDR3 spells CASSVSPGKEAFF. CDR3 coding DNA: TGTGCCAGCAGCGTCTCTCCGGGGAAGGAAGCTTTCTTT. The chain uses TRBV9 and TRBJ1-1; no clear D. Trimming cost V 2 bases and J 8 bases, with 13 bases left between them. Germline V gene data show CDR1 as SGDLS and CDR2 as YYNGEE. The CDR3 loop spans 13 amino acids.

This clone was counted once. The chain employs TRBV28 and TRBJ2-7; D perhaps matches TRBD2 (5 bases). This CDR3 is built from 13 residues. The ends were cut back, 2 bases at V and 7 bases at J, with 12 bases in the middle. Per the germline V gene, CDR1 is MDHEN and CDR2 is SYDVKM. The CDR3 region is CASSLDPGREQYF. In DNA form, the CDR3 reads TGTGCCAGCAGTTTAGACCCGGGAAGGGAGCAGTACTTC. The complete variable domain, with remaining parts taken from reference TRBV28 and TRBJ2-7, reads DVKVTQSSRYLVKRTGEKVFLECVQDMDHENMFWYRQDPGLGLRLIYFSYDVKMKEKGDIPEGYSVSREKKERFSLILESASTNQTSMYLCASSLDPGREQYFGPGTRLTVT.

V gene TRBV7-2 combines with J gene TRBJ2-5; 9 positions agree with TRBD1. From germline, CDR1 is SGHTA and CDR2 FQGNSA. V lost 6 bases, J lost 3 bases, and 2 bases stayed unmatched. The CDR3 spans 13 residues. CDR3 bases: TGTGCCAGCAGGCGGACAGGGGAAGAGACCCAGTACTTC. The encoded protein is CASRRTGEETQYF.

CDR3 amino acids: CASSPSGPSDEAFF. The CDR3 DNA follows: TGTGCCAGCAGCCCCTCGGGCCCAAGTGATGAAGCTTTCTTT. The chain joins TRBV9 to TRBJ1-1, with no clear D. The germline gives CDR1 SGDLS, CDR2 YYNGEE. V was trimmed by 4 bases and J by 7 bases, leaving 17 bases between them. The CDR3 has 14 amino acids.

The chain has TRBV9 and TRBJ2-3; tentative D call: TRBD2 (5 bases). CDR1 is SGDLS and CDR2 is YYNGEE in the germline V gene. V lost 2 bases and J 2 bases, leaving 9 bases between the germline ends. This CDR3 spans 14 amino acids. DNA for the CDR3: TGTGCCAGCAGCGTTAACCTAGCCACAGATACGCAGTATTTT. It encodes CASSVNLATDTQYF.

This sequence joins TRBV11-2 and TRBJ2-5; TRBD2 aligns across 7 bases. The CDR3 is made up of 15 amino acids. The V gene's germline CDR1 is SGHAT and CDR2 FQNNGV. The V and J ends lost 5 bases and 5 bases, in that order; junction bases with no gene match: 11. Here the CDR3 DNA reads TGTGCCAGCAGCCCTCAAACCGGACTAGGGGAGACCCAGTACTTC. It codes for CASSPQTGLGETQYF.

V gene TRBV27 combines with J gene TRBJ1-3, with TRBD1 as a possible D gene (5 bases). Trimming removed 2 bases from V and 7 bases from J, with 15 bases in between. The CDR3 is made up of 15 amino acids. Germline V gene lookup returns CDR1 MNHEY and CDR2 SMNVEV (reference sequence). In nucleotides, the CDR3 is TGTGCCAGCAGTTTACGGCAGGGAAGAAGTAACACCATATATTTT. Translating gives CASSLRQGRSNTIYF.

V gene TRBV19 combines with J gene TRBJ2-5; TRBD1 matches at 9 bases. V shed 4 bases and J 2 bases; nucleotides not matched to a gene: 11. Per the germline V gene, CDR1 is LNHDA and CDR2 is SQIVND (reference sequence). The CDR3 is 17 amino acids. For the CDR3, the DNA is TGTGCCAGTAGTAGACTCGGGACAGGGAAAGTGCAAGAGACCCAGTACTTC. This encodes CASSRLGTGKVQETQYF.

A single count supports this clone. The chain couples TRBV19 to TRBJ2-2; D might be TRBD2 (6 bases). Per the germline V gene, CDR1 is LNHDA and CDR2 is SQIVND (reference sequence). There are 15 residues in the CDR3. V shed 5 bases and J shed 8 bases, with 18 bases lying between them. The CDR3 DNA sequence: TGTGCCAGTAGTTCCAGCGGGCCCTCCACGGGGGAGCTGTTTTTT. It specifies CASSSSGPSTGELFF.

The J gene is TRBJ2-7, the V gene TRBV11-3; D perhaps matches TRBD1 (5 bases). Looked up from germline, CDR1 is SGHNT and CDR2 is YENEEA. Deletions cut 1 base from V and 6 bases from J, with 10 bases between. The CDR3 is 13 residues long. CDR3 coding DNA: TGTGCCAGCAGCTTAGCGCCTAGGGGCGAGCAGTACTTC. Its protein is CASSLAPRGEQYF.

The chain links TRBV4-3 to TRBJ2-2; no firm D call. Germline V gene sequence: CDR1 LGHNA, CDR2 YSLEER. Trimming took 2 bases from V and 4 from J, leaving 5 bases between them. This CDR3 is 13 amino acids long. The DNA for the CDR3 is TGCGCCAGCAGCCAACCTCCCACCGGGGAGCTGTTTTTT. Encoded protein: CASSQPPTGELFF.

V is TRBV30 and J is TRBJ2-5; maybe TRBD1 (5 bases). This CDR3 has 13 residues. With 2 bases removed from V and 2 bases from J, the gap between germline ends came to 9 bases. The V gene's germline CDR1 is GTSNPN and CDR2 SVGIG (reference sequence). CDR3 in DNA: TGTGCCTGGAGTCCACAGGTACAAGAGACCCAGTACTTC. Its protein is CAWSPQVQETQYF.

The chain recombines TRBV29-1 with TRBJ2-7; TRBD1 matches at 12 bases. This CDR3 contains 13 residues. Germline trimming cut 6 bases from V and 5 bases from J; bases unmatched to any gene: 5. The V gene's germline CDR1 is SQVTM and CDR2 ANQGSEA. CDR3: CSVTGQGANEQYF. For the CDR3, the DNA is TGCAGCGTGACGGGACAGGGGGCGAACGAGCAGTACTTC.

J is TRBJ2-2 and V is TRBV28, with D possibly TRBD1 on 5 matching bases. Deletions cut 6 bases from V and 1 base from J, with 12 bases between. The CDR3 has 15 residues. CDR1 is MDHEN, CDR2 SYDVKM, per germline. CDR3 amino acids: CASRKTALNTGELFF. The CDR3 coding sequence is TGTGCCAGCAGAAAGACAGCTTTGAACACCGGGGAGCTGTTTTTT.

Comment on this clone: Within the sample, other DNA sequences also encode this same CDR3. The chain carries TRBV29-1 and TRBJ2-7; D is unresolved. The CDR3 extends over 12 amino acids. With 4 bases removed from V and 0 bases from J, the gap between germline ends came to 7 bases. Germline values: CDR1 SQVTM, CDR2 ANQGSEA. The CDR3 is CSVADGSYEQYF. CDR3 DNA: TGCAGCGTTGCAGACGGCTCCTACGAGCAGTACTTC.

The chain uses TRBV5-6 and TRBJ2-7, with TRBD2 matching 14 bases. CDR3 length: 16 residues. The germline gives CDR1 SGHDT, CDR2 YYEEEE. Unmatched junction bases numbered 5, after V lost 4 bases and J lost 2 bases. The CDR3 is CASSPRTSGRTYEQYF. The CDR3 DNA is TGTGCCAGCAGCCCCAGGACTAGCGGGAGGACCTACGAGCAGTACTTC.

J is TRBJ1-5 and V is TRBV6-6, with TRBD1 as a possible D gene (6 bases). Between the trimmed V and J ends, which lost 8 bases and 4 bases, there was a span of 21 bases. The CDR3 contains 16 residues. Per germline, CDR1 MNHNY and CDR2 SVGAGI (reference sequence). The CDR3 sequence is CASAQGIQVNNQPQHF. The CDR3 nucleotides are TGTGCCAGCGCACAGGGTATTCAGGTGAATAATCAGCCCCAGCATTTT.

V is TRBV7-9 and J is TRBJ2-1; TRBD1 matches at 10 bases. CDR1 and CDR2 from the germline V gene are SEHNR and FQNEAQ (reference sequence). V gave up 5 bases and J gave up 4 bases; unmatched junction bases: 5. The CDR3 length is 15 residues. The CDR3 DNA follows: TGTGCCAGCAGCCACCGGGACAGGGGTTACAATGAGCAGTTCTTC. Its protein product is CASSHRDRGYNEQFF.

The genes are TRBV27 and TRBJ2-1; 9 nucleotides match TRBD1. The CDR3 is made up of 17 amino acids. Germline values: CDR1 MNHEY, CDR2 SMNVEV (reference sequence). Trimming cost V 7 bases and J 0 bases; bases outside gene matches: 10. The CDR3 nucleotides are TGTGCCAGCAATCCGGGGACAGGGAGGAGCTCCTACAATGAGCAGTTCTTC. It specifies CASNPGTGRSSYNEQFF.

The DNA for the CDR3 is TGTGCCAGCGGGACAGCCATCTCCTACGAGCAGTACTTC. Its protein product is CASGTAISYEQYF. V usage is TRBV6-5 and J usage is TRBJ2-7; 7 bases agree with TRBD1. Germline V lookup: CDR1 MNHEY, CDR2 SVGAGI. This CDR3 spans 13 amino acids. J was trimmed by 0 bases and V by 8 bases; bases with no gene match: 4.

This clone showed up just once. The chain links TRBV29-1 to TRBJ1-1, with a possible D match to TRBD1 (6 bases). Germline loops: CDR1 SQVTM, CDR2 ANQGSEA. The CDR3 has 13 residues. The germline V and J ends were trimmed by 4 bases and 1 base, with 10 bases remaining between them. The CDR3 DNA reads TGCAGCGTTGTCAGGGGCTCGAACACTGAAGCTTTCTTT. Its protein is CSVVRGSNTEAFF.